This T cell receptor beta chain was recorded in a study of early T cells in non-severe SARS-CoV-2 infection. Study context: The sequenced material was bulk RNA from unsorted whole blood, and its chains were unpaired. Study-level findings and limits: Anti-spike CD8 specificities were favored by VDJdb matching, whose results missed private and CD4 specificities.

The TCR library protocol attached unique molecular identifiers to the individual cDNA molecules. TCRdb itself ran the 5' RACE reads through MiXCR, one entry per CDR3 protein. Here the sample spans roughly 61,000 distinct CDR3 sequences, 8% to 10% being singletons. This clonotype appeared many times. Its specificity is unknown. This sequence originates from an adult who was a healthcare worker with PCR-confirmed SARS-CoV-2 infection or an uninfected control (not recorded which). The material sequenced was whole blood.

Here the CDR3 reads CATSRVAGLGTNEKLFF. In DNA form, the CDR3 reads TGTGCCACCAGCAGAGTGGCAGGGCTTGGAACTAATGAAAAACTGTTTTTT. The gene calls are TRBV15 and TRBJ1-4; TRBD1 is a possible D gene (5 bases). V shed 1 base and J shed 1 base, with 13 bases lying between them. The V gene's germline CDR1 is LNHNV and CDR2 YYDKDF (reference sequence). The CDR3 has 17 amino acids. The full variable domain, with the rest looked up from reference TRBV15 and TRBJ1-4, is DAMVIQNPRYQVTQFGKPVTLSCSQTLNHNVMYWYQQKSSQAPKLLFHYYDKDFNNEADTPDNFQSRRPNTSFCFLDIRSPGLGDTAMYLCATSRVAGLGTNEKLFFGSGTQLSVL.